The T cell receptor beta chain described here comes from a study of T cell changes during pregnancy in multiple sclerosis. Per germline, CDR1 SGHVS and CDR2 FNYEAQ. V was clipped by 1 base and J by 2 bases, with 12 bases between them. The CDR3 has 15 residues. Profiling relied on immunoSEQ multiplex PCR, and the TCRdb table lists in-frame clones only, not all of them. The sample lists around 33,000 clones; around 90% were seen once. The source is a female donor with multiple sclerosis, enrolled in a pregnancy study. The chain links TRBV7-6 to TRBJ2-7; D may be TRBD2 (5 bases). Sequencing used CD8+ T cells from peripheral blood mononuclear cells, obtained in the third trimester of pregnancy. CDR3 loop: CASSLVAQTTYEQYF. The CDR3 nucleotides are TGTGCCAGCAGCTTAGTGGCACAGACTACCTACGAGCAGTACTTC.